The clone carrying this T cell receptor (beta chain) came up once. What it binds is not known. The data derive from a study of lymphopenia after photon versus proton radiotherapy. The assay was immunoSEQ multiplex PCR, and TCRdb's table has in-frame clones only and misses some. The repertoire holds 35,000 to 45,000 clones, with around 83% as singletons. CDR1 and CDR2 from the germline V gene are MNHNY and SVGAGI (reference sequence). The CDR3 is 14 residues long. The V end was cut by 0 bases, the J end by 8 bases, with 11 bases between. Study-wide findings and caveats: Photon-treated patients lost naive T cells and TCR diversity; proton-treated stayed stable.

The V and J genes are TRBV6-6 and TRBJ2-1; the D gene is possibly TRBD2 (5 bases). The clonotype was recovered from a woman in her seventies with pancreatic cancer. The sequencing here drew on peripheral blood, taken from a patient treated with proton-based radiotherapy. CDR3 protein: CASSYSTSAHEQFF. The CDR3 region has the DNA TGTGCCAGCAGTTACTCTACTAGTGCCCATGAGCAGTTCTTC.